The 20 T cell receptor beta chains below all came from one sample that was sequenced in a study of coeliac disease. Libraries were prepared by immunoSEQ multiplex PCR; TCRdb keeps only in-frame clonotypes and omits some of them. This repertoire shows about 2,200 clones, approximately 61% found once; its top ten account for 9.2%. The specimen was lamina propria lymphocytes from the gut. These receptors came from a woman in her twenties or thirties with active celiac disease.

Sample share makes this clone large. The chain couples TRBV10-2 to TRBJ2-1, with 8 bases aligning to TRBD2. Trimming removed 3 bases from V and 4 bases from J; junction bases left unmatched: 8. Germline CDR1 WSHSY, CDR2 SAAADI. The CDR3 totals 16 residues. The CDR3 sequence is CASSEVLGGGYNEQFF. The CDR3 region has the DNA TGCGCCAGCAGTGAAGTTCTGGGCGGGGGGTACAATGAGCAGTTCTTC.

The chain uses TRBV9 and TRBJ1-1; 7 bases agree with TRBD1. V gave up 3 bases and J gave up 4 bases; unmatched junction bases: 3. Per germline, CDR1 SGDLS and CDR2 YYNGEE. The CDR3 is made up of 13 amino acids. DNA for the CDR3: TGTGCCAGCAGCGGCAGGGGGGCCACTGAAGCTTTCTTT. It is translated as CASSGRGATEAFF.

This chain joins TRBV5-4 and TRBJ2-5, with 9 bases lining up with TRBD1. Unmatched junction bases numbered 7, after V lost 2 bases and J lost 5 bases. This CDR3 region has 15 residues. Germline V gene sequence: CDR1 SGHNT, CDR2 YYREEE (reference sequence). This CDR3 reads CASSLTGGAKETQYF. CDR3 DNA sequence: TGTGCCAGCAGCTTAACAGGGGGCGCAAAGGAGACCCAGTACTTC.

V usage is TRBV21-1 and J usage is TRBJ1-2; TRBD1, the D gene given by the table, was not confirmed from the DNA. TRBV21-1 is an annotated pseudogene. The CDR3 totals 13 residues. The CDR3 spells CASEAGGRYGYTF. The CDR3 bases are TGTGCCAGCGAGGCAGGGGGCAGGTATGGCTACACCTTC.

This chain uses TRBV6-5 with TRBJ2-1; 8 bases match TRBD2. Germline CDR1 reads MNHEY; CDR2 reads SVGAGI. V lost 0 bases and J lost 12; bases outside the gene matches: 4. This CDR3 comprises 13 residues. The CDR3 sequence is CASSYSSGTRQFF. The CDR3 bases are TGTGCCAGCAGTTACTCCTCCGGGACTAGGCAGTTCTTC.

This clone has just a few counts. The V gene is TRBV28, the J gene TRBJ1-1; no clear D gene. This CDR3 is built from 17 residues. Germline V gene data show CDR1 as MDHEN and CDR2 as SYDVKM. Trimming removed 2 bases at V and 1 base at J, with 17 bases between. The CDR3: CASSLGIGRAWNTEAFF. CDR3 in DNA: TGTGCCAGCAGTTTAGGGATCGGGCGGGCTTGGAACACTGAAGCTTTCTTT.

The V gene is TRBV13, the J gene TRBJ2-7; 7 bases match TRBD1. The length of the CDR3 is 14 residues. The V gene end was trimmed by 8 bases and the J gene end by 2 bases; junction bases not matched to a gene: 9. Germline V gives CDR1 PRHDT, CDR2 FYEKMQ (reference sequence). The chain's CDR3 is CASRAYRGPYEQYF. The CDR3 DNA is TGTGCCAGCCGAGCCTACAGGGGTCCCTACGAGCAGTACTTC.

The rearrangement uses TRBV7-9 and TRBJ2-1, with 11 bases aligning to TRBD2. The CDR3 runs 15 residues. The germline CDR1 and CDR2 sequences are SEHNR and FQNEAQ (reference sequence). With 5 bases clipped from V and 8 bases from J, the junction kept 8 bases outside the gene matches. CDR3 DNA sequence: TGTGCCAGCAGCAGTAGCGGGGGGGCCACGTATGAGCAGTTCTTC. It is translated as CASSSSGGATYEQFF. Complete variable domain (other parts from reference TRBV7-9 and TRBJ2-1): DTGVSQNPRHKITKRGQNVTFRCDPISEHNRLYWYRQTLGQGPEFLTYFQNEAQLEKSRLLSDRFSAERPKGSFSTLEIQRTEQGDSAMYLCASSSSGGATYEQFFGPGTRLTVL.

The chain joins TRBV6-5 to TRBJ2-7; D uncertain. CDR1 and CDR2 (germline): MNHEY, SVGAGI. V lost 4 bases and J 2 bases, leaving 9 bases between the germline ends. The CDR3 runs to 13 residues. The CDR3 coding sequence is TGTGCCAGCAGTTTCACAGATACCTACGAGCAGTACTTC. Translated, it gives CASSFTDTYEQYF.

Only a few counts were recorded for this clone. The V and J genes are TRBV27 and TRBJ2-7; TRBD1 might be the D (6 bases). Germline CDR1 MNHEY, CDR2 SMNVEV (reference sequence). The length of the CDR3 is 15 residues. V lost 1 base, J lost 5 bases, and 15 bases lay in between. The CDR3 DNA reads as TGTGCCAGCAGTTTATTTAGGGGGTCGGTCGACGAGCAGTACTTC. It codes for CASSLFRGSVDEQYF.

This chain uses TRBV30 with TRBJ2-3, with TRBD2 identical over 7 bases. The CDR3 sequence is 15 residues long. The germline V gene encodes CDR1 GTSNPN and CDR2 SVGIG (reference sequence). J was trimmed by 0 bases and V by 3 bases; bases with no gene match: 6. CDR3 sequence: CAWRFGRGSTDTQYF. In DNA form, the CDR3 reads TGTGCCTGGAGATTTGGGCGGGGGAGCACAGATACGCAGTATTTT.

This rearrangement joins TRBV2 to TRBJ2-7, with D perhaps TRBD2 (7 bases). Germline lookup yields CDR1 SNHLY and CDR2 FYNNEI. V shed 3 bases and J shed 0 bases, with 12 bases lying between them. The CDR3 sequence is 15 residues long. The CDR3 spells CASSEAGGLSYEQYF. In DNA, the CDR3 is TGTGCCAGCAGTGAGGCCGGGGGGCTCTCCTACGAGCAGTACTTC.

CDR3 DNA: TGCGCCAGCAGCCAAGGATTTACACCAGGGGGGCGGCAGTACTTC. This encodes CASSQGFTPGGRQYF. V is TRBV4-3 and J is TRBJ2-7; TRBD1 is a possible D gene (7 bases). CDR1 is LGHNA and CDR2 is YSLEER in the germline V gene. Trimming took off 1 base at V and 9 bases at J, with 19 bases between the two ends. This CDR3 spans 15 amino acids.

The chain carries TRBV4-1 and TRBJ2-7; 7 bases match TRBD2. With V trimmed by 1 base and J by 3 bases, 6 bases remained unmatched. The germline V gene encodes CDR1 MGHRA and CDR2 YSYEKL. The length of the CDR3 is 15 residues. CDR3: CASSQGGRAGYEQYF. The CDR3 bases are TGCGCCAGCAGCCAAGGGGGGAGGGCGGGCTACGAGCAGTACTTC.

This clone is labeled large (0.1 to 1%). The CDR3: CASSQGFTPGGRQYF. In nucleotides, the CDR3 is TGCGCCAGCAGCCAAGGATTTACACCAGGGGGGCGGCAGTACTTC. The chain recombines TRBV4-1 with TRBJ2-7, with D perhaps matching TRBD1 (7 bases). This CDR3 is 15 amino acids long. Looked up from germline, CDR1 is MGHRA and CDR2 is YSYEKL. Trimming cost V 1 base and J 9 bases, with 19 bases left between them.

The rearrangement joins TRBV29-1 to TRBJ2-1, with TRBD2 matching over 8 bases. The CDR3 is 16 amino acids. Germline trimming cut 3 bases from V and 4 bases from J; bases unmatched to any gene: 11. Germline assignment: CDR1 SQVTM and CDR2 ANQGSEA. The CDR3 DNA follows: TGCAGCGTTGATCGAGGCGGGAGGCACGCTTACAATGAGCAGTTCTTC. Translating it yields CSVDRGGRHAYNEQFF.

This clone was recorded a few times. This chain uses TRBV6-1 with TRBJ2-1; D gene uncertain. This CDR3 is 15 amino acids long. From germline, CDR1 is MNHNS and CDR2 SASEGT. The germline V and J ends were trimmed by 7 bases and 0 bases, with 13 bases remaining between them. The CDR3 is CASTSPPSSYNEQFF. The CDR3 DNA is TGTGCCAGCACGTCTCCCCCGAGCTCCTACAATGAGCAGTTCTTC.

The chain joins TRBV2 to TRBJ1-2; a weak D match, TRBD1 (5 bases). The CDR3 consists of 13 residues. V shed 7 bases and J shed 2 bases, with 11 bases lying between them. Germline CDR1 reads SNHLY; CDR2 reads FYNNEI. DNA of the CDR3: TGTGCCAGCAAAGGGGATTCAAACTATGGCTACACCTTC. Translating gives CASKGDSNYGYTF.

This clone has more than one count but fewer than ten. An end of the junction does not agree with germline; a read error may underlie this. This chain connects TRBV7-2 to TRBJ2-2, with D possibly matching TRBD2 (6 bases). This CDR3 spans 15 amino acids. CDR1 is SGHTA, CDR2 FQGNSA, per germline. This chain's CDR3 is CATSGRGSQTGELFF. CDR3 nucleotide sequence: TGTGCCACCAGCGGGCGGGGATCACAAACCGGGGAGCTGTTTTTT.

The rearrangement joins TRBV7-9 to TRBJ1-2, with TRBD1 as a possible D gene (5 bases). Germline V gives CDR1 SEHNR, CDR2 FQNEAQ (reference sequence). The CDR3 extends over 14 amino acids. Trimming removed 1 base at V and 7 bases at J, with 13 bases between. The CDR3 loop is CASSLVGGTGGYTF. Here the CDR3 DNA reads TGTGCCAGCAGCTTAGTGGGGGGAACGGGTGGCTACACCTTC.